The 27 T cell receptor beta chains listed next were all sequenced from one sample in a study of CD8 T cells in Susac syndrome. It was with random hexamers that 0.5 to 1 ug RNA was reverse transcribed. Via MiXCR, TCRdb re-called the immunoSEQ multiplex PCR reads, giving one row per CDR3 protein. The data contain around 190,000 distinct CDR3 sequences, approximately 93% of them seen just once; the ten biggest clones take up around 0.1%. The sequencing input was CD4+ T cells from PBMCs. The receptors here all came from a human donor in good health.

The CDR3 DNA is TGCAGCGTTGGGAGTGATACGCAGTATTTT. As protein: CSVGSDTQYF. The V gene is TRBV29-1, the J gene TRBJ2-3; no definite D call. The ends were cut back, 4 bases at V and 6 bases at J, with 5 bases in the middle. Per the germline V gene, CDR1 is SQVTM and CDR2 is ANQGSEA. The CDR3 spans 10 residues.

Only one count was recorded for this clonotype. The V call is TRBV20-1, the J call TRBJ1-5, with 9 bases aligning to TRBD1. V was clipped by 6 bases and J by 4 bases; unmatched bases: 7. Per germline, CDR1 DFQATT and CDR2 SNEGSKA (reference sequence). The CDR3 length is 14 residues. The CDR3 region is CSAHQTGGNQPQHF. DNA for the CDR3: TGCAGTGCCCACCAGACAGGGGGTAATCAGCCCCAGCATTTT.

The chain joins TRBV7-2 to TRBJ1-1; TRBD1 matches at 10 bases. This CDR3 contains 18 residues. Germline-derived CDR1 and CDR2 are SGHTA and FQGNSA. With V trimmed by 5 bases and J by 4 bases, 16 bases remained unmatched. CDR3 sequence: CASSPQPGQGPIFTEAFF. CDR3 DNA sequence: TGTGCCAGCAGCCCTCAGCCGGGACAGGGGCCTATATTCACTGAAGCTTTCTTT.

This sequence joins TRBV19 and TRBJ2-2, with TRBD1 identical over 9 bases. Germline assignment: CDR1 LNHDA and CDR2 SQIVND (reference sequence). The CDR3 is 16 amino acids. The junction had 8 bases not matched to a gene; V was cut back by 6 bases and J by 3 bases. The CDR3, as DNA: TGTGCCAGTAGCTACCCGGGACAGGGATACACCGGGGAGCTGTTTTTT. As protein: CASSYPGQGYTGELFF.

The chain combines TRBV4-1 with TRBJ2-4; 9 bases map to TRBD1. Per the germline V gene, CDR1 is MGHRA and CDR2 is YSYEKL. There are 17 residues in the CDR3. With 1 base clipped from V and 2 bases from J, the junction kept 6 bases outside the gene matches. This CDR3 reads CASSQVPGQGSKNIQYF. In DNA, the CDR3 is TGCGCCAGCAGCCAAGTTCCGGGACAGGGCTCCAAAAACATTCAGTACTTC.

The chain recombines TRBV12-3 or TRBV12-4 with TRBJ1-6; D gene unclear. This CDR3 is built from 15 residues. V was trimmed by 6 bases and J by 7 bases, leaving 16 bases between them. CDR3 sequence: CASRPEGLGNSPLHF. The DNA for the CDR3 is TGTGCCAGCAGGCCCGAAGGGCTCGGGAATTCACCCCTCCACTTT.

The CDR3 loop is CASSPGLRMQYF. In DNA form, the CDR3 reads TGTGCCAGCAGCCCGGGACTCCGAATGCAGTATTTT. V and J are TRBV7-9 and TRBJ2-3, with a tentative D call TRBD2 (6 bases). CDR1 is SEHNR and CDR2 is FQNEAQ in the germline V gene (reference sequence). This CDR3 comprises 12 residues. Between the trimmed V and J ends, which lost 5 bases and 11 bases, there was a span of 14 bases.

In DNA, the CDR3 is TGCAGTGCTAGAGATCGGGGGAAACCGGGCTCTGGGGCCAACGTCCTGACTTTC. Translated: CSARDRGKPGSGANVLTF. The gene calls are TRBV20-1 and TRBJ2-6, with D perhaps matching TRBD2 (6 bases). The CDR3 is 18 amino acids. Germline V gene lookup returns CDR1 DFQATT and CDR2 SNEGSKA (reference sequence). The germline V and J ends were trimmed by 0 bases and 0 bases, with 15 bases remaining between them.

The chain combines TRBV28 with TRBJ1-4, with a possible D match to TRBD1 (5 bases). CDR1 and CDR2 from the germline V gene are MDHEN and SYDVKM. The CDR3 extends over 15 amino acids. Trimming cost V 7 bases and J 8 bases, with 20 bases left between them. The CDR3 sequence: CASTSSGQGGEKLFF. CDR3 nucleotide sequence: TGTGCCAGCACCTCTAGTGGTCAGGGAGGAGAAAAACTGTTTTTT.

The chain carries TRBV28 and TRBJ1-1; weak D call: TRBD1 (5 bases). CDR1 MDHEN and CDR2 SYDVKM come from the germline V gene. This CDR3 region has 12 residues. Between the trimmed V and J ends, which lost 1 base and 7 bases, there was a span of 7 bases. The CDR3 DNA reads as TGTGCCAGCAGTTTATCGAGGGGTGAAGCTTTCTTT. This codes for CASSLSRGEAFF.

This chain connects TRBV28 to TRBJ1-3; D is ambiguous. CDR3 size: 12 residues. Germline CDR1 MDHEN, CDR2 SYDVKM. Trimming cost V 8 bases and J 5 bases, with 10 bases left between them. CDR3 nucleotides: TGTGCCAGCGGGATAGGGCGAAACACCATATATTTT. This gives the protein CASGIGRNTIYF.

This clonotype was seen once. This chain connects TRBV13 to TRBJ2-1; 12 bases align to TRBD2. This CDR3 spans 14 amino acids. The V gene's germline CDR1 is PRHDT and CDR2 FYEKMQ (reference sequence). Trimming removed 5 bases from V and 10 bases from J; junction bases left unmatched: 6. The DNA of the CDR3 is TGTGCCAGCAGCCCTCGGACTAGCGGGGCCGAGCAGTTCTTC. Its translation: CASSPRTSGAEQFF.

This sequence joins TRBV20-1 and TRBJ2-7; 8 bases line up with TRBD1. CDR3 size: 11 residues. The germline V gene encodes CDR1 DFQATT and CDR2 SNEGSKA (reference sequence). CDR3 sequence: CSLDRGYEQYF. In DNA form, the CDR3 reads TGCAGCCTCGACAGGGGCTACGAGCAGTACTTC.

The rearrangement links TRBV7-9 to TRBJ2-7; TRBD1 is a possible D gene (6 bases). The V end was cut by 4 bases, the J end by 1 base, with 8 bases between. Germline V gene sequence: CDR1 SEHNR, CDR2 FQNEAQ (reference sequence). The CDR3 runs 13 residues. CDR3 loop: CASSSTGSYEQYF. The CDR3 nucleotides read TGTGCCAGCAGCTCTACAGGGTCCTACGAGCAGTACTTC.

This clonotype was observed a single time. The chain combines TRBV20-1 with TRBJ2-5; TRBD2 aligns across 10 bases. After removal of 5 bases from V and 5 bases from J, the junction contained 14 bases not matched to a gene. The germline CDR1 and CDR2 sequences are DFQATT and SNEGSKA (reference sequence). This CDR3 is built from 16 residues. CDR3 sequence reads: CSAGVVSGGAEETQYF. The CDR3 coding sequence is TGCAGTGCTGGAGTGGTCAGCGGGGGGGCCGAGGAGACCCAGTACTTC.

DNA of the CDR3: TGTGCCAGCAGCGCCACCCAAGAGACCCAGTACTTC. Translation gives CASSATQETQYF. This chain joins TRBV7-6 and TRBJ2-5; D not certain. This CDR3 contains 12 residues. The germline CDR1 and CDR2 sequences are SGHVS and FNYEAQ. With 5 bases removed from V and 1 base from J, the gap between germline ends came to 5 bases. The entire variable domain, with the rest obtained from reference TRBV7-6 and TRBJ2-5, is as follows: GAGVSQSPRYKVTKRGQDVALRCDPISGHVSLYWYRQALGQGPEFLTYFNYEAQQDKSGLPNDRFSAERPEGSISTLTIQRTEQRDSAMYRCASSATQETQYFGPGTRLLVL.

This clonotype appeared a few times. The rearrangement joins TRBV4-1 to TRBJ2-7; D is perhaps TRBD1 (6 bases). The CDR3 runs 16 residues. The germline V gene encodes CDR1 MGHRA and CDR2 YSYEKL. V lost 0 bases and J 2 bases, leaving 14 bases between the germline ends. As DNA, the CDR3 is TGCGCCAGCAGCCAAGAATTCAGGGGCAGCCCCTACGAGCAGTACTTC. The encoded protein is CASSQEFRGSPYEQYF.

CDR3 nucleotide sequence: TGTGCCTGGAGGAGGGAAGGCGGGGGGCAACGGGAAAAACTGTTTTTT. Translated, it gives CAWRREGGGQREKLFF. The chain is built from TRBV30 and TRBJ1-4, with TRBD1 as a possible D gene (6 bases). V was cut by 3 bases and J by 8 bases, with 22 bases left in between. The CDR3 totals 16 residues. CDR1 and CDR2 from the germline V gene are GTSNPN and SVGIG (reference sequence).

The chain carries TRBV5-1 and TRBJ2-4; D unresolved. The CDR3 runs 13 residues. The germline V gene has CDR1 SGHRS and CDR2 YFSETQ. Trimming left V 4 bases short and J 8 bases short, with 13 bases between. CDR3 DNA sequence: TGCGCCAGCAGCCGATCAAGCGATGACATTCAGTACTTC. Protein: CASSRSSDDIQYF.

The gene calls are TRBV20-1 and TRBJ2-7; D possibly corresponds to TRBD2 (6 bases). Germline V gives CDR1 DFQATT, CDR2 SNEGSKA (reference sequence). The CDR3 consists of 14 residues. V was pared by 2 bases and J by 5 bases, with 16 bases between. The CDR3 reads CSARSAGLQNEQYF. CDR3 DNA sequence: TGCAGTGCTAGATCGGCGGGACTCCAGAACGAGCAGTACTTC.

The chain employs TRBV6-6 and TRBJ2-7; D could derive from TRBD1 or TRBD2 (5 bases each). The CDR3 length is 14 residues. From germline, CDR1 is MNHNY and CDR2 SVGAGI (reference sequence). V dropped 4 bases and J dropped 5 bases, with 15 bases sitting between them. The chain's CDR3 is CASSSEPRGDEQYV. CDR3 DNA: TGTGCCAGCAGTTCCGAACCACGAGGGGACGAGCAGTACGTC.

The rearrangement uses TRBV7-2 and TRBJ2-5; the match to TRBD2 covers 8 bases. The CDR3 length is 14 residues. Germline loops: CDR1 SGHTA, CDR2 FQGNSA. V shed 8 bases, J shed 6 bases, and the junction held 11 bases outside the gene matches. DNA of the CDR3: TGTGCCAGCTCCCTCGGGGGGGCCGGAAAGACCCAGTACTTC. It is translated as CASSLGGAGKTQYF.

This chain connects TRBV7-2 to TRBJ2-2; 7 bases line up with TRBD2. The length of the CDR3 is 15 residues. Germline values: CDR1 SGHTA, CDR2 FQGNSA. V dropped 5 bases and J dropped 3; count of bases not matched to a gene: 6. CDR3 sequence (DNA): TGTGCCAGCAGCCGCCCGCGGGGGTACACCGGGGAGCTGTTTTTT. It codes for CASSRPRGYTGELFF.

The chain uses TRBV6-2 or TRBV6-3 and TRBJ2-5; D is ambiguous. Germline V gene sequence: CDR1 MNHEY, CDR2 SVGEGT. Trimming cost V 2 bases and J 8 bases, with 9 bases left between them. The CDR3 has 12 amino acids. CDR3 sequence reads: CASSYVPGTQYF. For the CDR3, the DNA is TGTGCCAGCAGTTACGTCCCCGGAACCCAGTACTTC.

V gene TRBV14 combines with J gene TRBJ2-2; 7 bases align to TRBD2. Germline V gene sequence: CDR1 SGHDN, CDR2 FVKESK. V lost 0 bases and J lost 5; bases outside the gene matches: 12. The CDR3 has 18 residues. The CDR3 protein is CASSQEPWRGRRTGELFF. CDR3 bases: TGTGCCAGCAGCCAAGAGCCTTGGCGGGGGAGAAGAACCGGGGAGCTGTTTTTT.

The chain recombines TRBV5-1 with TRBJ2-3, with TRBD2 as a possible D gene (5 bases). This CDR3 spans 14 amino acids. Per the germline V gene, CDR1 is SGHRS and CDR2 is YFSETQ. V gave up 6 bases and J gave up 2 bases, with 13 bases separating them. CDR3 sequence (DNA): TGCGCCAGCAAAGCTAGCATGACCACAGATACGCAGTATTTT. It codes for CASKASMTTDTQYF.

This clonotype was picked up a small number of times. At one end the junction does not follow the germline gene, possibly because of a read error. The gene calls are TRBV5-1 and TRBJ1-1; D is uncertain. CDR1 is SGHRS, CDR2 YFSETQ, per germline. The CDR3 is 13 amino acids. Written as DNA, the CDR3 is TGTGCCAGCAGCTTGGGCATGAACACTGAAGCTTTCTTT. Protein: CASSLGMNTEAFF.